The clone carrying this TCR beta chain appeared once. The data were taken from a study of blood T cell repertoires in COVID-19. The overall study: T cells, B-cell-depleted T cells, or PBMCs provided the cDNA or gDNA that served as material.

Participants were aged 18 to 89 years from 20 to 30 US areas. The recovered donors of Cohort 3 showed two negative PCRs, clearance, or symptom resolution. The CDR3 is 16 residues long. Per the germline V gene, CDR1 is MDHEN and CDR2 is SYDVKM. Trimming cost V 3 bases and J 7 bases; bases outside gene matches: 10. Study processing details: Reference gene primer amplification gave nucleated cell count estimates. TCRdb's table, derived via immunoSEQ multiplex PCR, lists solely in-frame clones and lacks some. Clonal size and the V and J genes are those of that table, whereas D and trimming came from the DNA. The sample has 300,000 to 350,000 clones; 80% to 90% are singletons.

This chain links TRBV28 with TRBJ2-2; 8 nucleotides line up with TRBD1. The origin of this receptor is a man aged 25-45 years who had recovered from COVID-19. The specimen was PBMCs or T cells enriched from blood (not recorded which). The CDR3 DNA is TGTGCCAGCAGTTTTTACCGGGACAGGCTTGACGGGGAGCTGTTTTTT. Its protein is CASSFYRDRLDGELFF. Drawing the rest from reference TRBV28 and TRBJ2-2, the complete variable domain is DVKVTQSSRYLVKRTGEKVFLECVQDMDHENMFWYRQDPGLGLRLIYFSYDVKMKEKGDIPEGYSVSREKKERFSLILESASTNQTSMYLCASSFYRDRLDGELFFGEGSRLTVL.